Sequencing of this T cell receptor (beta chain) was carried out in a study of cytomegalovirus exposure and HLA in healthy donors. Overall study: It was reported in a later analysis that the approximately 120 validation repertoires used the same platform as the 550 to 850 first-cohort repertoires.

Germline V gives CDR1 SEHNR, CDR2 FQNEAQ (reference sequence). This CDR3 is built from 17 residues. V lost 1 base and J lost 5, with 18 bases in between. Libraries were prepared by immunoSEQ multiplex PCR; TCRdb keeps only in-frame clonotypes and omits some of them. Here the sample spans about 220,000 clones, 80% to 90% being singletons. This sequence was found in a man younger than 35 in good health and CMV-seronegative. The sequencing sample was made of PBMCs. V usage is TRBV7-9 and J usage is TRBJ1-5, with no clear D. In nucleotides, the CDR3 is TGTGCCAGCAGCTTAGGCGGTTGGTGGGAGGGATATCAGCCCCAGCATTTT. Translated: CASSLGGWWEGYQPQHF.